This T cell receptor beta chain is from a study of shared clonotypes between healthy human individuals. Study-level results: When naive CD4 clonotypes were compared across a few donors, about 4.8% were shared. The expectation was that sequencing depth would affect clonotype sharing among donors.

Data came from immunoSEQ multiplex PCR; TCRdb stores just in-frame clones and leaves some out. The data show more than 900,000 clones, roughly 74% seen once. This clone was observed once. What it binds is not known. This TCR was recovered from a man younger than 30 in good health. Some clones in this sample may be carry-over from other donors' samples. Sequencing was done on a sample of memory CD4+ T cells from PBMCs. This sample's subset: CD45RA-negative fraction.

In DNA, the CDR3 is TGTGCCAGCAGCTTCGGGGTCGGATACAATGAGCAGTTCTTC. Residues: CASSFGVGYNEQFF. The chain combines TRBV5-4 with TRBJ2-1, with D tentatively TRBD2 (5 bases). Per the germline V gene, CDR1 is SGHNT and CDR2 is YYREEE (reference sequence). The V and J ends lost 2 bases and 4 bases respectively, with 10 bases between them. The CDR3 extends over 14 amino acids.